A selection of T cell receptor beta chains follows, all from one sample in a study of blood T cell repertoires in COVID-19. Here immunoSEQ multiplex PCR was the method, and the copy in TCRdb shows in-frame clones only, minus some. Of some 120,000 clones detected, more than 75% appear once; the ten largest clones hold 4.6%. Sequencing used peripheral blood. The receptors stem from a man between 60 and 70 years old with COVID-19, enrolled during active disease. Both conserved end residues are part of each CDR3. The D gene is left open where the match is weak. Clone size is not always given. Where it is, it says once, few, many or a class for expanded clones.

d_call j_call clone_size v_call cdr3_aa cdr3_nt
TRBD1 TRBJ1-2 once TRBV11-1 CASSLGQAMNYGYTF TGTGCCAGCAGCCTGGGACAGGCTATGAACTATGGCTACACCTTC
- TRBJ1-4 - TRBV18 CASSQGATNEKLFF TGTGCCAGCTCACAGGGAGCAACTAATGAAAAACTGTTTTTT
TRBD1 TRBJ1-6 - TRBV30 CAWSTGQDNSPLHF TGTGCCTGGAGTACGGGACAGGATAATTCACCCCTCCACTTT
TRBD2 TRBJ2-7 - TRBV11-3 CASSLDPSGYEQYF TGTGCCAGCAGCTTAGATCCTAGCGGTTACGAGCAGTACTTC
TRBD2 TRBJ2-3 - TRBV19 CASSTPTSGKRTDTQYF TGTGCCAGTAGTACCCCGACTAGCGGAAAACGCACAGATACGCAGTATTTT
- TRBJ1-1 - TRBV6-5 CASSYSQVGETEAFF TGTGCCAGCAGTTACAGTCAAGTCGGGGAGACTGAAGCTTTCTTT
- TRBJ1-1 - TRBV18 CASSPARESNTEAFF TGTGCCAGCTCACCAGCCCGGGAATCGAACACTGAAGCTTTCTTT
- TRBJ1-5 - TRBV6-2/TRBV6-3 CASSYSPRGAGGWVNQPQHF TGTGCCAGCAGTTACTCCCCCCGGGGGGCCGGGGGGTGGGTCAATCAGCCCCAGCATTTT
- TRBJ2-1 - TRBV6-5 CASRYPEENEQFF TGTGCCAGCAGGTACCCTGAAGAGAATGAGCAGTTCTTC
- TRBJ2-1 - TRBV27 CASRGAWNEQFF TGTGCCAGCAGGGGAGCATGGAATGAGCAGTTCTTC
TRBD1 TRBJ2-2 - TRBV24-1 CATSDPRQGNTGELFF TGTGCCACCAGTGATCCTCGACAGGGGAACACCGGGGAGCTGTTTTTT
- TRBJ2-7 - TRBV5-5 CASEEQSIAEQYF TGTGCCAGCGAAGAACAATCAATCGCCGAGCAGTACTTC
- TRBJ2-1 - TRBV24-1 CATSAPRLGSSYNEQFF TGTGCCACCAGTGCCCCCCGCCTCGGGAGCTCCTACAATGAGCAGTTCTTC
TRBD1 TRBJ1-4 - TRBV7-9 CASTLRPGGNEKLFF TGTGCCAGCACCCTACGTCCAGGGGGTAATGAAAAACTGTTTTTT
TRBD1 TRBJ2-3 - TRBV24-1 CATSDLQRTGGREYF TGTGCCACCAGTGATTTGCAAAGGACAGGGGGCCGTGAGTATTTT
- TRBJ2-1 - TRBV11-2 CASTSGVSEQFF TGTGCCAGCACCTCCGGGGTTAGTGAGCAGTTCTTC